This T cell receptor (beta chain) derives from a study of T cell responses to AZD1222 COVID-19 vaccine. Notes on the study in general: Among spike-specific TCRs, nearly half reportedly target unmutated variant regions. CD4 TCRs linked to vaccination spanned spike, dominating at 160-218 and 743-854.

Worth noting for this clone: Its antigen is not identified.

The germline CDR1 and CDR2 sequences are MNHEY and SVGEGT. The length of the CDR3 is 15 residues. Trimming cost V 2 bases and J 7 bases; bases outside gene matches: 10. Measured with immunoSEQ multiplex PCR; TCRdb has only the in-frame clones, and not every one. This table has roughly 120,000 clones, more than 75% appearing once. This chain connects TRBV6-2 or TRBV6-3 to TRBJ1-2; 7 positions match TRBD1. Sequences were derived from peripheral blood, sampled on day 0 of AZD1222 vaccination. The clonotype comes from an adult in good health. The DNA of the CDR3 is TGTGCCAGCAGTTACAAGCCACAGGGGATGACTGGCTACACCTTC. Encoded protein: CASSYKPQGMTGYTF.